These T cell receptor beta chains were read from a single sample in a study of cytomegalovirus exposure and HLA in healthy donors. Clones were sequenced by immunoSEQ multiplex PCR, and TCRdb holds only the in-frame ones, with some missing. The sample carries roughly 100,000 clones, approximately 84% recorded once. Source material: PBMCs. The receptors originated from a male donor in good health and CMV-seronegative. Each CDR3 is given without its conserved first and last residue. Clone size is stated in some rows and not others, as once, few, many or a class when expanded.

abundance	v_gene	j_gene	CDR3aa
.	TRBV9	TRBJ1-1	ASSVEGTWNTEAF
.	TRBV7-9	TRBJ2-2	ASSIIPGIGELF
few	TRBV6-5	TRBJ2-7	ASNGQGAGSYEQY
.	TRBV5-6	TRBJ2-7	ASSAGTGLGEQY
.	TRBV30	TRBJ1-1	AWTLGHPNTEAF
.	TRBV19	TRBJ1-4	ASAGYGEKLF
once	TRBV7-2	TRBJ1-1	ASSLNPPIEAEAF
.	TRBV15	TRBJ2-1	ATSSGETSGRGNEQF
.	TRBV11-2	TRBJ2-7	ASSLGKTGEISYEQY
.	TRBV19	TRBJ1-1	ASSIVPGTEAF
.	TRBV2	TRBJ2-1	ASSGQTGNSYNEQF
.	TRBV27	TRBJ2-5	ASRREGTAFGTQY
.	TRBV11-3	TRBJ2-3	ASSRGTSGSDTQY
.	TRBV27	TRBJ2-2	ASSWDRGQGELF
few	TRBV28	TRBJ2-1	ASTPAGGFNEQF
.	TRBV7-3	TRBJ2-1	ASSPKREVNEQF
.	TRBV28	TRBJ2-1	ASSGGGTSGRFEGNEQF
.	TRBV5-1	TRBJ2-5	ASSQAGAGETQY
.	TRBV5-1	TRBJ1-5	ASSLAGGTQPQH
.	TRBV4-3	TRBJ2-7	ASSQGPGLGYEQY
.	TRBV11-2	TRBJ2-5	ASSLVLAGGETQY
.	TRBV20-1	TRBJ2-3	SARDLTQY
few	TRBV30	TRBJ2-4	AWSIQGVAKNIQY
.	TRBV5-5	TRBJ2-1	ASSLDRGDYNEQF
.	TRBV5-1	TRBJ2-7	ASSPGTSESSYEQY
.	TRBV5-1	TRBJ2-5	ASSLALEGGETQY
.	TRBV6-1	TRBJ2-7	ASSQGIYEQH
.	TRBV29-1	TRBJ1-3	SVGTVAGNTIY
.	TRBV2	TRBJ2-7	ASCGTSIMSSYEQY
.	TRBV11-3	TRBJ2-7	ASSGTGLAGDEQY
.	TRBV6-1	TRBJ2-7	ASLWGAISYEQY
.	TRBV18	TRBJ2-6	ASSEGSGANVLT
.	TRBV29-1	TRBJ2-7	SVVPLGTGDEQY
once	TRBV10-1	TRBJ2-7	AGRRDRPPSSYEQY
.	TRBV25-1	TRBJ1-1	ASSESGVRDTEAF
.	TRBV9	TRBJ1-1	ASSVGGITEAF
.	TRBV6-6	TRBJ2-3	ASSPTSGTDTQY
.	TRBV9	TRBJ1-1	ASSPTEMNTEAF
once	TRBV7-9	TRBJ2-7	ASSHPGGAYEQY
.	TRBV6-5	TRBJ2-1	ASRPAGGLYNEQF
.	TRBV10-3	TRBJ1-4	AIGVGANEKLF
.	TRBV5-5	TRBJ1-3	ASSLNVGSGDTIY
.	TRBV6-6	TRBJ1-1	ASTDATGTEAF
.	TRBV5-1	TRBJ2-7	ASSLASGSRDEQY
.	TRBV6-1	TRBJ2-7	ASSEMGATGGVEQY
.	TRBV9	TRBJ2-1	ASSVSGIMSNEQF
.	TRBV19	TRBJ2-2	ASSTGWVGASTGELF
once	TRBV11-2	TRBJ2-2	ASSRWTDPNTGELF